The rows below give T cell receptor beta chains drawn from one sample of a study of cytomegalovirus exposure and HLA in healthy donors. TCRdb keeps only in-frame clones here, not all; method: immunoSEQ multiplex PCR. There are more than 120,000 clones in the sample; approximately 86% occur only once, and just under 9% lies in the top ten. Material: PBMCs. The receptors stem from a man younger than 35 in good health and CMV-seropositive. Each CDR3 is given with its conserved first and last residue. The D gene is left open where the match is weak. Only part of the rows carry a size: once, few, many, or a class if the clone is expanded.

TRBJ1-1	TRBV7-9	.	15	.	CASSLQGRRNTEAFF	TGTGCCAGCAGCTTACAGGGTCGCCGAAACACTGAAGCTTTCTTT
TRBJ1-2	TRBV19	.	16	few	CASRPALGGGLDGYTF	TGTGCCAGTAGGCCTGCCCTTGGGGGGGGCCTGGATGGCTACACCTTC
TRBJ2-7	TRBV5-1	.	12	.	CASSLAGDEQYF	TGCGCCAGCAGCTTGGCCGGAGACGAGCAGTACTTC
TRBJ2-1	TRBV7-9	.	12	.	CAGLAVNNEQFF	TGCGCTGGATTAGCGGTTAACAATGAGCAGTTCTTC
TRBJ2-7	TRBV5-4	TRBD1	13	.	CASSLVQGPEQYF	TGTGCCAGCAGCTTGGTACAGGGGCCCGAGCAGTACTTC
TRBJ2-1	TRBV11-2	.	15	.	CASSLASPSIGNQFF	TGTGCCAGCAGCTTAGCTAGCCCGTCAATCGGCAATCAGTTCTTC
TRBJ2-2	TRBV6-5	.	15	.	CASTLGQGRKGELFF	TGTGCCAGCACCCTAGGGCAGGGGAGAAAAGGGGAGCTGTTTTTT
TRBJ1-2	TRBV2	TRBD1	17	.	CASSDLRGQGGAIGYTF	TGTGCCAGCAGTGACCTTCGGGGACAGGGGGGGGCTATCGGCTACACCTTC
TRBJ2-7	TRBV7-8	.	13	.	CASRQVPSYEQYF	TGTGCCAGTCGACAGGTTCCCTCCTACGAGCAGTACTTC
TRBJ1-6	TRBV2	.	13	.	CASLFRKNSPLHF	TGTGCCAGCCTTTTTAGAAAGAATTCACCCCTCCACTTT
TRBJ1-1	TRBV15	.	14	.	CATRGLGTRRVAFF	TGTGCCACCAGGGGTTTGGGTACACGCCGGGTAGCTTTCTTT
TRBJ2-4	TRBV27	.	15	.	CASSPSRGWGNIQYF	TGTGCCAGCAGTCCCTCCCGGGGGTGGGGGAACATTCAGTACTTC
TRBJ1-1	TRBV30	TRBD1	15	.	CAWTTVTGGSRRAFF	TGTGCCTGGACTACCGTTACAGGGGGCAGTAGGAGAGCTTTCTTT
TRBJ1-1	TRBV6-6	TRBD1	13	.	CASTDRVDTEAFF	TGTGCCAGCACCGACAGGGTCGACACTGAAGCTTTCTTT
TRBJ2-3	TRBV27	.	12	.	CASGESRDTQYF	TGTGCCAGCGGAGAGAGTCGAGATACGCAGTATTTT
TRBJ2-7	TRBV18	.	14	.	CASSPTGTLYEQYF	TGTGCCAGCTCACCAACCGGGACATTATACGAGCAGTACTTC
TRBJ1-1	TRBV7-9	TRBD1	16	.	CASSLALPGGTTEAFF	TGTGCCAGCAGCTTAGCGTTGCCAGGGGGCACAACTGAAGCTTTCTTT
TRBJ2-7	TRBV5-6	.	13	.	CASSLGQVGEQYF	TGTGCCAGCAGCCTGGGGCAGGTCGGCGAGCAGTACTTC
TRBJ2-1	TRBV10-3	TRBD2	18	.	CATARGGQRGSVGNEQFF	TGTGCCACCGCACGGGGGGGCCAGCGGGGGTCAGTAGGTAATGAGCAGTTCTTC
TRBJ2-7	TRBV6-1	.	14	few	CASSEAIQAYEQYF	TGTGCCAGCAGTGAAGCGATCCAGGCGTACGAGCAGTACTTC
TRBJ2-2	TRBV10-1	.	17	once	CASSDWEALSNTGELFF	TGCGCCAGCAGTGATTGGGAGGCACTCTCGAACACCGGGGAGCTGTTTTTT
TRBJ2-1	TRBV5-1	TRBD1	15	.	CASSLGGQGYNEQFF	TGCGCCAGCAGCTTGGGTGGACAGGGGTACAATGAGCAGTTCTTC
TRBJ2-1	TRBV6-6	TRBD2	15	.	CASRESTSGVGEQFF	TGTGCCAGCAGGGAGTCTACTAGCGGGGTGGGTGAGCAGTTCTTC
TRBJ1-5	TRBV28	TRBD1	15	.	CASSLGQGFNQPQHF	TGTGCCAGCAGTTTGGGACAGGGCTTCAATCAGCCCCAGCATTTT
TRBJ1-4	TRBV5-6	.	15	once	CASSSYGGANEKLFF	TGTGCCAGCAGCTCCTACGGGGGAGCTAATGAAAAACTGTTTTTT
TRBJ1-3	TRBV5-4	.	15	few	CASSSSGSSGNTIYF	TGTGCCAGCAGCTCTTCGGGATCCTCTGGAAACACCATATATTTT
TRBJ1-4	TRBV21-1	.	18	.	CASSKYAGGGITNEKLFF	TGTGCCAGCAGCAAATATGCAGGTGGAGGTATTACTAATGAAAAACTGTTTTTT
TRBJ1-1	TRBV10-3	.	14	.	CAIRAGTSNTEAFF	TGTGCCATCCGGGCAGGGACTTCGAACACTGAAGCTTTCTTT
TRBJ1-2	TRBV6-5	.	14	few	CASTPDWKNYGYTF	TGTGCCAGCACCCCCGACTGGAAAAACTATGGCTACACCTTC
TRBJ1-6	TRBV5-1	TRBD1	16	.	CASSPDRGQASSPLHF	TGCGCCAGCAGCCCGGACAGGGGGCAGGCGAGTTCACCCCTCCACTTT
TRBJ2-1	TRBV7-3	.	14	.	CASSQKNLAGEQFF	TGTGCCAGCAGCCAAAAGAACCTGGCGGGTGAGCAGTTCTTC
TRBJ1-1	TRBV5-4	TRBD1	15	.	CASSLGGQGKTEAFF	TGTGCCAGCAGCTTGGGGGGACAGGGAAAGACTGAAGCTTTCTTT
TRBJ2-5	TRBV28	.	16	.	CASSLGRGFRQETQYF	TGTGCCAGCAGCCTCGGTAGGGGCTTTAGGCAAGAGACCCAGTACTTC
TRBJ2-3	TRBV11-3	.	14	.	CASSSLAGPDTQYF	TGTGCCAGCAGCTCCTTGGCGGGACCTGATACGCAGTATTTT
TRBJ1-2	TRBV27	.	13	.	CASSRAGPYGYTF	TGTGCCAGCAGTCGGGCAGGGCCCTATGGCTACACCTTC
TRBJ2-4	TRBV27	TRBD1	13	.	CASSTQGYGIQYF	TGTGCCAGCAGTACACAGGGGTATGGGATTCAGTACTTC
TRBJ2-7	TRBV6-1	.	14	.	CASKRNRESYEQYF	TGTGCCTCAAAGAGAAACAGGGAATCCTACGAGCAGTACTTC
TRBJ1-5	TRBV23-1	TRBD1	16	.	CASSRSGTGCHQPQHF	TGCGCCAGCAGTCGTTCCGGGACAGGGTGTCATCAGCCCCAGCATTTT
TRBJ1-1	TRBV5-4	.	15	few	CASSKVLRENTEAFF	TGTGCCAGCAGCAAAGTTTTGAGGGAGAACACTGAAGCTTTCTTT
TRBJ2-7	TRBV5-8	.	11	.	CASEAAYEQYF	TGTGCCAGCGAGGCAGCTTACGAGCAGTACTTC
TRBJ2-5	TRBV2	.	13	.	CASRADMQETQYF	TGTGCCAGCAGGGCTGACATGCAAGAGACCCAGTACTTC
TRBJ2-1	TRBV11-3	TRBD2	17	.	CASSLDSLAGGYNEQFF	TGTGCCAGCAGCTTAGACAGTCTAGCGGGAGGGTACAATGAGCAGTTCTTC
TRBJ2-7	TRBV5-6	TRBD1	16	.	CASSLNTGTGAYEQYF	TGTGCCAGCAGCTTAAATACCGGGACAGGAGCCTACGAGCAGTACTTC
TRBJ1-2	TRBV6-1	.	15	.	CASSEAYQGQYGYTF	TGTGCCAGCAGTGAAGCTTATCAGGGACAATATGGCTACACCTTC
TRBJ2-3	TRBV30	.	13	.	CAWSVAGTDTQYF	TGTGCCTGGAGTGTTGCGGGCACAGATACGCAGTATTTT
TRBJ2-1	TRBV9	TRBD1	14	.	CASSPGQGYNEQFF	TGTGCCAGCAGTCCCGGACAGGGATACAATGAGCAGTTCTTC
TRBJ2-3	TRBV11-2	TRBD1	16	.	CASSLVQGARTDTQYF	TGTGCCAGCAGCTTAGTCCAGGGGGCGCGTACAGATACGCAGTATTTT
TRBJ2-5	TRBV7-9	TRBD1	13	.	CASSLGTGETQYF	TGTGCCAGCAGCTTAGGGACAGGGGAGACCCAGTACTTC
TRBJ1-1	TRBV11-2	TRBD1	15	.	CASRRQGRMNTEAFF	TGTGCCAGCAGAAGACAGGGACGAATGAACACTGAAGCTTTCTTT
TRBJ2-7	TRBV29-1	TRBD2	13	few	CSVVLAGAYEQYF	TGCAGCGTTGTTTTAGCGGGAGCCTACGAGCAGTACTTC
TRBJ1-2	TRBV6-5	.	16	.	CASSYLPYPGSGGYTF	TGTGCCAGCAGTTACCTCCCATATCCAGGGTCGGGTGGCTACACCTTC
TRBJ2-3	TRBV9	.	14	.	CASSDRKSTDTQYF	TGTGCCAGCAGCGACAGGAAAAGCACAGATACGCAGTATTTT